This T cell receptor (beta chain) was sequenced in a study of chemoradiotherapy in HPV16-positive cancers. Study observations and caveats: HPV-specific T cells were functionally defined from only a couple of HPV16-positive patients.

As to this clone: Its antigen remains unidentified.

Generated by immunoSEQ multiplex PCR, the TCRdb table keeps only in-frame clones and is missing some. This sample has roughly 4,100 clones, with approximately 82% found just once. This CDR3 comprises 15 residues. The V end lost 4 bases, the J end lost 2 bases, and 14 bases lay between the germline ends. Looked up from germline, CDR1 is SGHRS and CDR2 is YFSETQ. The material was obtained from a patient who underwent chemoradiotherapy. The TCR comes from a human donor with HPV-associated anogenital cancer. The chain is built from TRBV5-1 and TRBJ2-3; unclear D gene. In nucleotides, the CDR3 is TGCGCCAGCAGCCTAGATTCAGCCTACACAGATACGCAGTATTTT. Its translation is CASSLDSAYTDTQYF.